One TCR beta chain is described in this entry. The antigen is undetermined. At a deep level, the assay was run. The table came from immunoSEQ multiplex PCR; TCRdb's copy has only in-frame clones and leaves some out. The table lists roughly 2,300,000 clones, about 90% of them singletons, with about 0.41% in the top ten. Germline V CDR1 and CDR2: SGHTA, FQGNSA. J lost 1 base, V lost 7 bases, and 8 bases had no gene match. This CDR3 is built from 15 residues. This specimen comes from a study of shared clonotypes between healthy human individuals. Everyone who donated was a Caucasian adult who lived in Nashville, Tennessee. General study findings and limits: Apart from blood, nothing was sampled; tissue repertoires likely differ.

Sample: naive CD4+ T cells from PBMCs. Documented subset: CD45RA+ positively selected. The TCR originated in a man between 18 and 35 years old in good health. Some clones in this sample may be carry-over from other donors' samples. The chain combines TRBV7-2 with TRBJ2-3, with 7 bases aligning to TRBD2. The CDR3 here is CASTQASGRTDTQYF. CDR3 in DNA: TGTGCCAGCACCCAGGCTAGCGGACGCACAGATACGCAGTATTTT.